What follows are 13 T cell receptor beta chains derived from one specimen sequenced in a study of CD8 T cells in ankylosing spondylitis. The study, taken as a whole, reports: What seemed typical of ankylosing spondylitis blood was a TCR beta motif built from several highly homologous variants.

TCRdb reprocessed the 5' RACE reads via MiXCR and lists one record per CDR3 protein. The table lists 390,000 or so distinct CDR3 sequences, 20% to 25% of them singletons. These receptors lack a known antigen. Sequencing was carried out using blood, either unsorted or a sorted T cell fraction (not recorded which). These receptors originate from a male donor with ankylosing spondylitis.

The chain has TRBV18 and TRBJ2-2; D unclear. This CDR3 comprises 16 residues. V was shortened by 8 bases and J by 0 bases, with 16 bases between the two germline ends. CDR1 is KGHSH, CDR2 LQKENI, per germline. This CDR3 reads CASQDPGAPNTGELFF. The CDR3 region has the DNA TGTGCCAGCCAGGACCCCGGCGCTCCGAACACCGGGGAGCTGTTTTTT.

The chain employs TRBV11-1 and TRBJ2-7, with D possibly matching TRBD2 (6 bases). Germline V gene lookup returns CDR1 SGHAT and CDR2 FQDESV (reference sequence). Trimming shortened V by 3 bases and J by 1 base, and 28 bases separated the two germline ends. The CDR3 covers 20 residues. Here the CDR3 reads CASSFPKSGSGKPVSYEQYF. The DNA for the CDR3 is TGTGCCAGCAGCTTTCCTAAATCCGGTAGCGGCAAACCGGTATCCTACGAGCAGTACTTC.

The rearrangement joins TRBV21-1 to TRBJ2-1; no DNA check was done on the table's D call, TRBD1. TRBV21-1 is recorded as a pseudogene. CDR3 length: 17 amino acids. CDR3 loop: CASSKASDRGRLHEQFF. CDR3 coding DNA: TGTGCCAGCAGCAAAGCCTCAGACAGGGGGCGGTTGCATGAGCAGTTCTTC.

This chain joins TRBV20-1 and TRBJ2-7; TRBD1 aligns across 7 bases. The CDR3 contains 14 residues. The junction had 4 bases not matched to a gene; V was cut back by 1 base and J by 1 base. The germline CDR1 and CDR2 sequences are DFQATT and SNEGSKA (reference sequence). In nucleotides, the CDR3 is TGCAGTGCTAGAGGGGACAGCACTTCCTACGAGCAGTACTTC. Encoded protein: CSARGDSTSYEQYF.

This clonotype has a handful of counts. V is TRBV29-1 and J is TRBJ1-1, with D unclear. Germline CDR1 is SQVTM and CDR2 is ANQGSEA. Trimming shortened V by 7 bases and J by 1 base, and 13 bases separated the two germline ends. CDR3 length equals 13 residues. The chain's CDR3 is CSGGPARNTEAFF. The CDR3 nucleotides read TGCAGCGGTGGACCGGCCAGGAACACTGAAGCTTTCTTT. Full variable domain (rest looked up from reference TRBV29-1 and TRBJ1-1): SAVISQKPSRDICQRGTSLTIQCQVDSQVTMMFWYRQQPGQSLTLIATANQGSEATYESGFVIDKFPISRPNLTFSTLTVSNMSPEDSSIYLCSGGPARNTEAFFGQGTRLTVV.

This clonotype showed up just a few times. This chain uses TRBV4-1 with TRBJ2-3; D uncertain. Per the germline V gene, CDR1 is MGHRA and CDR2 is YSYEKL. This CDR3 contains 15 residues. V was cut by 1 base and J by 4 bases, with 12 bases left in between. The CDR3 region has the DNA TGCGCCAGCAGCCAAGGTTCGACCAGCCCAGATACGCAGTATTTT. It translates to CASSQGSTSPDTQYF.

The chain links TRBV7-9 to TRBJ1-5; perhaps TRBD1 as D (5 bases). The germline gives CDR1 SEHNR, CDR2 FQNEAQ (reference sequence). Trimming stripped 1 base from V and 6 bases from J, with 13 bases between. The CDR3 contains 15 residues. CDR3 in amino acids: CASSLGQGEIQPQHF. The DNA of the CDR3 is TGTGCCAGCAGCTTAGGTCAGGGCGAGATTCAGCCCCAGCATTTT.

This sequence joins TRBV5-1 and TRBJ2-3; D might be TRBD1 or TRBD2, each matching 5 bases. The CDR3 contains 14 residues. Germline CDR1 is SGHRS and CDR2 is YFSETQ. Between the trimmed V and J ends, which lost 0 bases and 3 bases, there was a span of 8 bases. CDR3 region: CASSLDGGTDTQYF. The CDR3 DNA reads as TGCGCCAGCAGCTTGGATGGGGGTACAGATACGCAGTATTTT.

The CDR3 loop reads CASSSPPRGGSFITDEQFF. The CDR3 coding sequence is TGTGCCAGCAGCTCCCCCCCCCGGGGCGGGAGCTTTATTACGGATGAGCAGTTCTTC. This chain links TRBV11-1 with TRBJ2-1, with 7 nucleotides matching TRBD2. CDR1 is SGHAT, CDR2 FQDESV, per germline (reference sequence). The CDR3 totals 19 residues. With 4 bases clipped from V and 8 bases from J, the junction kept 23 bases outside the gene matches.

Ten or more counts support this clonotype. The chain links TRBV10-2 to TRBJ2-6; D uncertain. This CDR3 contains 13 residues. Deletions cut 4 bases from V and 0 bases from J, with 1 base between. Germline lookup yields CDR1 WSHSY and CDR2 SAAADI. Here the CDR3 DNA reads TGCGCCAGCAGTGGCTCTGGGGCCAACGTCCTGACTTTC. Translated: CASSGSGANVLTF.

This clonotype was seen a few times. The chain is built from TRBV5-1 and TRBJ2-3; D possibly corresponds to TRBD1 (5 bases). Trimming cost V 1 base and J 0 bases, with 15 bases left between them. This CDR3 has 17 residues. Germline V gene data show CDR1 as SGHRS and CDR2 as YFSETQ. This chain's CDR3 is CASSLIGAGFSTDTQYF. In DNA, the CDR3 is TGCGCCAGCAGCTTGATAGGGGCAGGGTTTAGCACAGATACGCAGTATTTT.

This sequence joins TRBV6-2 or TRBV6-3 and TRBJ1-1; the match to TRBD1 covers 7 bases. CDR1 and CDR2 (germline): MNHEY, SVGEGT. The CDR3 runs 14 residues. Trimming at V came to 5 bases and at J to 4 bases, leaving 7 bases not matched to a gene. The CDR3 reads CASSPHRGSTEAFF. The CDR3 DNA reads as TGTGCCAGCAGTCCACACAGGGGAAGCACTGAAGCTTTCTTT.

This clonotype has more than one count but fewer than ten. The chain joins TRBV4-3 to TRBJ2-3; 14 nucleotides line up with TRBD2. CDR3 length equals 17 residues. Germline CDR1 LGHNA, CDR2 YSLEER. With 3 bases clipped from V and 4 bases from J, the junction kept 6 bases outside the gene matches. This chain's CDR3 is CASSQGLAGVGPDTQYF. Here the CDR3 DNA reads TGCGCCAGCAGCCAGGGACTAGCGGGAGTGGGGCCAGATACGCAGTATTTT.